The present entry profiles one T cell receptor (beta chain) with its context. Germline V CDR1 and CDR2: SNHLY, FYNNEI. Trimming shortened V by 5 bases and J by 5 bases, and 12 bases separated the two germline ends. The CDR3 is 13 residues long. This specimen belongs to a study of blood T cell repertoires in COVID-19. Whole-study context: Sites across the United States, Italy and Spain contributed samples from acute and convalescent COVID-19. PBMCs, B-cell-depleted T cells, or T cells were the source of the cDNA or gDNA that made up the material.

Authors' data handling: Quantification of nucleated cells was approximated via reference gene primer amplification. Assay: immunoSEQ multiplex PCR; the TCRdb copy retains only in-frame clones and omits some. That table supplies the V and J calls and clone size; D and trimming were determined from the DNA. The sample lists over 55,000 clones, around 88% occurring once. This sequence joins TRBV2 and TRBJ2-5; D is perhaps TRBD2 (6 bases). The sequence came from a man aged 45-60 years with active COVID-19. Sequenced sample: peripheral blood. The CDR3 is CASSPSEAETQYF. In DNA, the CDR3 is TGTGCCAGCAGTCCTAGCGAAGCGGAGACCCAGTACTTC.